This TCR beta chain came from a study of T-cell reconstitution after alpha-beta-depleted transplantation in children. The CDR3 length is 14 residues. CDR1 is MNHNS, CDR2 SASEGT, per germline. J lost 15 bases, V lost 7 bases, and 9 bases had no gene match. Preparation of the TCRbeta library used unique molecular identifiers. TCRdb redid the calling of the PCR reads with MiXCR, one entry per CDR3 protein. There are roughly 500,000 distinct CDR3 sequences in the sample; approximately 10% occur only once, and around 2.2% lies in the top ten. Sequences were derived from PBMCs, sampled before TCRalphabeta/CD19-depleted stem cell transplant. J is TRBJ2-1 and V is TRBV6-1, with TRBD2 identical over 16 bases. This TCR was recovered from a child younger than 10 with inherited bone marrow failure, due to receive a stem cell transplant. The chain's CDR3 is CASKPGLAGGPAFF. As DNA, the CDR3 is TGTGCCAGCAAACCGGGACTAGCGGGAGGGCCTGCGTTCTTC.